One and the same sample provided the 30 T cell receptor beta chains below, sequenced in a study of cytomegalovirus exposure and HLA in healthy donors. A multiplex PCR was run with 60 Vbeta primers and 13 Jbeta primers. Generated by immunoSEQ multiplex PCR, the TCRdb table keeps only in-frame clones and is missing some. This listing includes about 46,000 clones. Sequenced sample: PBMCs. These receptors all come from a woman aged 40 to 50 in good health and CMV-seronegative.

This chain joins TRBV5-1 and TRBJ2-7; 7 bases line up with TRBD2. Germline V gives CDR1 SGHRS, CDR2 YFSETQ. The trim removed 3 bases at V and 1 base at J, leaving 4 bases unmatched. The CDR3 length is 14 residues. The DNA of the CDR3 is TGCGCCAGCAGCTCTAGCGGCTCGTCCTACGAGCAGTACTTC. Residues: CASSSSGSSYEQYF. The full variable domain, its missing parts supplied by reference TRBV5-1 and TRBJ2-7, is KAGVTQTPRYLIKTRGQQVTLSCSPISGHRSVSWYQQTPGQGLQFLFEYFSETQRNKGNFPGRFSGRQFSNSRSEMNVSTLELGDSALYLCASSSSGSSYEQYFGPGTRLTVT.

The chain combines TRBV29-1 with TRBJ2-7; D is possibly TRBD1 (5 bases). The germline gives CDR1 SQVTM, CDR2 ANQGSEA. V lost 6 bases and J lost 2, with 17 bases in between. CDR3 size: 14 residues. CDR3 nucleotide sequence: TGCAGCGTCCTGGCGGACATGCTTGCCTACGAGCAGTACTTC. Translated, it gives CSVLADMLAYEQYF.

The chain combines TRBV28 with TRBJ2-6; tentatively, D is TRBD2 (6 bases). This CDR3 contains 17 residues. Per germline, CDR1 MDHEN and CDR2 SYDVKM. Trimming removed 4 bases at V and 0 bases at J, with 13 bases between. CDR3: CASSWARDSSGANVLTF. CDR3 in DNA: TGTGCCAGCAGTTGGGCCAGGGACTCCTCTGGGGCCAACGTCCTGACTTTC.

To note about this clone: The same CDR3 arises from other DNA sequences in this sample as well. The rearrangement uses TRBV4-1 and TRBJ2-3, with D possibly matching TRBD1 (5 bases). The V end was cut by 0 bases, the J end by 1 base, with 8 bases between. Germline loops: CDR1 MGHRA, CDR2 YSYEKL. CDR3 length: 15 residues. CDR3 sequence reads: CASSQEGARTDTQYF. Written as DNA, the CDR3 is TGCGCCAGCAGCCAAGAAGGGGCGCGCACAGATACGCAGTATTTT.

CDR3 bases: TGTGCCAGCAGTCTGACAGGGGCCACCTACAATGAGCAGTTCTTC. This sequence encodes CASSLTGATYNEQFF. The chain uses TRBV6-5 and TRBJ2-1; TRBD1 aligns across 8 bases. Germline CDR1 is MNHEY and CDR2 is SVGAGI. The trim removed 5 bases at V and 2 bases at J, leaving 5 bases unmatched. CDR3 length equals 15 residues.

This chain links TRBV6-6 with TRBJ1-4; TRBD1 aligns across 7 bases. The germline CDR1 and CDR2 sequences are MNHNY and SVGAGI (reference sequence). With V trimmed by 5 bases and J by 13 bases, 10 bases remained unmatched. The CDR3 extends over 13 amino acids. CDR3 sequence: CASSTYSRDRLFF. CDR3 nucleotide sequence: TGTGCCAGCAGTACCTACAGCCGGGACAGACTGTTTTTT.

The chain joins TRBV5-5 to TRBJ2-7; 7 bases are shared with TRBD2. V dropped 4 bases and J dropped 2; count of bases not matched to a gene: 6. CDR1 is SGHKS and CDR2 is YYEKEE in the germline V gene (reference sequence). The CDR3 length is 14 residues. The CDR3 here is CASSSQRDTYEQYF. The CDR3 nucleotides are TGTGCCAGCAGCAGTCAGCGGGATACCTACGAGCAGTACTTC.

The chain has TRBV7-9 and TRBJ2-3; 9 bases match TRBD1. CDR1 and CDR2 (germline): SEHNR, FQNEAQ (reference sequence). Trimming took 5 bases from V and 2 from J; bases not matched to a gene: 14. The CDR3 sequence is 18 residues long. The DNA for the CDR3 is TGTGCCAGCAGCCCCCCCCTGACACAGGGGGCTTCCACAGATACGCAGTATTTT. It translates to CASSPPLTQGASTDTQYF.

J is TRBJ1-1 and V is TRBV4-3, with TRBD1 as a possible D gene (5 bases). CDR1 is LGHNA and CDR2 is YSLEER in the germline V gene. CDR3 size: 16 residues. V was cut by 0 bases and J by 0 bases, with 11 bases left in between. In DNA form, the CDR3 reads TGCGCCAGCAGCCAAGACTTATCGGGGGTGAACACTGAAGCTTTCTTT. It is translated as CASSQDLSGVNTEAFF.

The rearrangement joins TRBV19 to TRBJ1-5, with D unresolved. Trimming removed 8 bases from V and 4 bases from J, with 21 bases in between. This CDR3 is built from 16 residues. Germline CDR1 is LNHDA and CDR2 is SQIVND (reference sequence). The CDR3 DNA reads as TGTGCCAGTGCCAAGAGAGCCGGGTCCTTAAATCAGCCCCAGCATTTT. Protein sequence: CASAKRAGSLNQPQHF. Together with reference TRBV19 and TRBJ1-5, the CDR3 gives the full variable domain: DGGITQSPKYLFRKEGQNVTLSCEQNLNHDAMYWYRQDPGQGLRLIYYSQIVNDFQKGDIAEGYSVSREKKESFPLTVTSAQKNPTAFYLCASAKRAGSLNQPQHFGDGTRLSIL.

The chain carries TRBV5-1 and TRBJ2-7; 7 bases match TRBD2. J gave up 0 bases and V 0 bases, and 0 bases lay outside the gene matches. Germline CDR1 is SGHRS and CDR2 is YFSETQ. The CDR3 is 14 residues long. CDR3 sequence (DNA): TGCGCCAGCAGCTTGGGCGGGAGCTCCTACGAGCAGTACTTC. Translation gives CASSLGGSSYEQYF. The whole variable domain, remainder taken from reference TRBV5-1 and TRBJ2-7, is KAGVTQTPRYLIKTRGQQVTLSCSPISGHRSVSWYQQTPGQGLQFLFEYFSETQRNKGNFPGRFSGRQFSNSRSEMNVSTLELGDSALYLCASSLGGSSYEQYFGPGTRLTVT.

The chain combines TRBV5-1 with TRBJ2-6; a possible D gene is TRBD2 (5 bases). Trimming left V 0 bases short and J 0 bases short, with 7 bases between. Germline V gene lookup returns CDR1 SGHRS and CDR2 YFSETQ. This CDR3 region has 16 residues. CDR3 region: CASSLGTRSGANVLTF. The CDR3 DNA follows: TGCGCCAGCAGCTTGGGGACTCGCTCTGGGGCCAACGTCCTGACTTTC.

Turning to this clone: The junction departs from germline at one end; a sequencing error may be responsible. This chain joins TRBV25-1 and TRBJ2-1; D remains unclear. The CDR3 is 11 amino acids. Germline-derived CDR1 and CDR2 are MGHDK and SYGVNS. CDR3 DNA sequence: TGTGCCAGAAGTGATCGCAATGAGCAGTTCTTC. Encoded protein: CARSDRNEQFF.

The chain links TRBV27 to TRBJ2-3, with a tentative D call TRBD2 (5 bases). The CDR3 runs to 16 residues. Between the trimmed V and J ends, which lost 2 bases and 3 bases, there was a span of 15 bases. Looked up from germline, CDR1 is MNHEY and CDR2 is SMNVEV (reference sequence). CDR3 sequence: CASSLEGNVRTDTQYF. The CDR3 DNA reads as TGTGCCAGCAGTTTAGAGGGAAACGTAAGGACAGATACGCAGTATTTT.

DNA of the CDR3: TGTGCCAGCAGCTTAGCGCCGACTAGCGGGATGGGGGAGCAGTTCTTC. It codes for CASSLAPTSGMGEQFF. The genes are TRBV7-2 and TRBJ2-1, with 11 bases that match TRBD2. There are 16 residues in the CDR3. The germline gives CDR1 SGHTA, CDR2 FQGNSA. V trimming: 0 bases; J trimming: 10 bases; junction bases outside the gene matches: 8.

The CDR3 loop is CASKFRAEAGHEQFF. The CDR3 DNA reads as TGTGCCAGCAAATTTCGGGCGGAAGCGGGGCATGAGCAGTTCTTC. The chain is built from TRBV27 and TRBJ2-1, with 7 bases lining up with TRBD2. The CDR3 is 15 residues long. Germline V gene sequence: CDR1 MNHEY, CDR2 SMNVEV (reference sequence). The junction had 14 bases not matched to a gene; V was cut back by 7 bases and J by 8 bases.

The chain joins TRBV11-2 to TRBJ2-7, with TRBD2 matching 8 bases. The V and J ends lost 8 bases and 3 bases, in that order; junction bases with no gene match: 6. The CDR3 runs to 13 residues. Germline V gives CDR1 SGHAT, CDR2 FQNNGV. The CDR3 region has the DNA TGTGCCAGCGGGGTAGCGGGGTACTACGAGCAGTACTTC. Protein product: CASGVAGYYEQYF.

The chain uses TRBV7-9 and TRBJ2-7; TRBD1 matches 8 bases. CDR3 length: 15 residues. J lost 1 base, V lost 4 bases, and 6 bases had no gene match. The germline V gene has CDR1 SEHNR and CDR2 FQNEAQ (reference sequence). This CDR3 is CASSSLGQGSYEQYF. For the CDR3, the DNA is TGTGCCAGCAGCTCCCTCGGACAGGGTTCCTACGAGCAGTACTTC.

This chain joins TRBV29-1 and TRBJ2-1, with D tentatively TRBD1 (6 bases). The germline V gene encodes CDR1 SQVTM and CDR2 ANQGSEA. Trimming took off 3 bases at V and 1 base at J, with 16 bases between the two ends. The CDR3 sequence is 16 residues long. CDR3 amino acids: CSVESLGGSSYNEQFF. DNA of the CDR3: TGCAGCGTTGAGTCCTTAGGGGGTTCGTCCTACAATGAGCAGTTCTTC.

CDR3: CSVDRPGVGGYTF. CDR3 DNA sequence: TGCAGCGTTGATCGGCCAGGGGTGGGTGGCTACACCTTC. The chain couples TRBV29-1 to TRBJ1-2; D perhaps matches TRBD1 (6 bases). The CDR3 contains 13 residues. The ends were cut back, 3 bases at V and 7 bases at J, with 15 bases in the middle. CDR1 and CDR2 (germline): SQVTM, ANQGSEA.

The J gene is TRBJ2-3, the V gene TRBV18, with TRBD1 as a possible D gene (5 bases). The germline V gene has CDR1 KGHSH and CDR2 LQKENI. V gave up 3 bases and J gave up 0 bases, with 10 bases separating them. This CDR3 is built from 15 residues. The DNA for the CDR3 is TGTGCCAGCTCACCTCAAAGACAGAGCACAGATACGCAGTATTTT. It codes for CASSPQRQSTDTQYF.

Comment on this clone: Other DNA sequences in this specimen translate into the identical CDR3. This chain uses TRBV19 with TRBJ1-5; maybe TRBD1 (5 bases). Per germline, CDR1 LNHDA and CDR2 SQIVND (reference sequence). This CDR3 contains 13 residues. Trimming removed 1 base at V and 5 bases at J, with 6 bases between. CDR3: CASSIGRDQPQHF. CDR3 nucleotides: TGTGCCAGTAGTATAGGCAGGGATCAGCCCCAGCATTTT.

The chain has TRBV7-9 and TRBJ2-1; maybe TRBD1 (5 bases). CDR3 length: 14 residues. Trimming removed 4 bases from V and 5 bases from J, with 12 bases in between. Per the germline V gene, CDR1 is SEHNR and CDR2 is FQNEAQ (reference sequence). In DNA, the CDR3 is TGTGCCAGCAGCTGGGTCGACAGTCACAATGAGCAGTTCTTC. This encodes CASSWVDSHNEQFF.

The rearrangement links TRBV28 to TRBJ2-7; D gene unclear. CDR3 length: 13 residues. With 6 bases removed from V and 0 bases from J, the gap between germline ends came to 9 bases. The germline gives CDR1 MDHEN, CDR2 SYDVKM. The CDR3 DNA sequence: TGTGCCAGCAGACACGGAGCCTCCTACGAGCAGTACTTC. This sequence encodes CASRHGASYEQYF.

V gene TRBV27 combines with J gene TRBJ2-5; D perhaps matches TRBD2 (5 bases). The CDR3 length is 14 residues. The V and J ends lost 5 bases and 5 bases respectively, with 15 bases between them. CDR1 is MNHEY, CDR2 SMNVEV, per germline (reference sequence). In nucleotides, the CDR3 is TGTGCCAGCAGTCCAAACGGGGAGTGGGAGACCCAGTACTTC. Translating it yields CASSPNGEWETQYF.

CDR3 sequence reads: CSASPDYGYTF. In nucleotides, the CDR3 is TGCAGTGCTTCCCCCGACTATGGCTACACCTTC. The chain carries TRBV20-1 and TRBJ1-2, with no clear D. Germline CDR1 reads DFQATT; CDR2 reads SNEGSKA (reference sequence). Trimming took 5 bases from V and 3 from J, leaving 7 bases between them. CDR3 length: 11 residues.

CDR3 residues: CAWSKSRTNEKLFF. DNA for the CDR3: TGTGCCTGGAGTAAGAGTCGTACTAATGAAAAACTGTTTTTT. J is TRBJ1-4 and V is TRBV30; unclear D gene. Germline assignment: CDR1 GTSNPN and CDR2 SVGIG (reference sequence). Trimming cost V 2 bases and J 2 bases, with 9 bases left between them. The CDR3 is 14 residues long.

This CDR3 reads CTSSPWTGVDEQFF. The CDR3 bases are TGCACCAGCAGCCCATGGACTGGCGTCGATGAGCAGTTCTTC. The chain combines TRBV1 with TRBJ2-1; the tabulated D call, TRBD2, remains unverified against the DNA. TRBV1 corresponds to a pseudogene. The CDR3 runs 14 residues.

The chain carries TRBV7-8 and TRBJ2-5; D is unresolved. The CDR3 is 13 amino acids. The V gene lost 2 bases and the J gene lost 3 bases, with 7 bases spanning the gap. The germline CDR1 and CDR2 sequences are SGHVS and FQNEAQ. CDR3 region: CASSLRLEETQYF. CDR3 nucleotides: TGTGCCAGCAGCTTAAGATTAGAAGAGACCCAGTACTTC.

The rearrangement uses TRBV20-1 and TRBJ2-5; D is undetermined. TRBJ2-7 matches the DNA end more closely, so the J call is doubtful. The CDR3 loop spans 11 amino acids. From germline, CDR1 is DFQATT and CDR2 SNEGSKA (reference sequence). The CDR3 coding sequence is TGCAGTGGAGCGAGTGAGTACGAGCAGTACTTC. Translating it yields CSGASEYEQYF.